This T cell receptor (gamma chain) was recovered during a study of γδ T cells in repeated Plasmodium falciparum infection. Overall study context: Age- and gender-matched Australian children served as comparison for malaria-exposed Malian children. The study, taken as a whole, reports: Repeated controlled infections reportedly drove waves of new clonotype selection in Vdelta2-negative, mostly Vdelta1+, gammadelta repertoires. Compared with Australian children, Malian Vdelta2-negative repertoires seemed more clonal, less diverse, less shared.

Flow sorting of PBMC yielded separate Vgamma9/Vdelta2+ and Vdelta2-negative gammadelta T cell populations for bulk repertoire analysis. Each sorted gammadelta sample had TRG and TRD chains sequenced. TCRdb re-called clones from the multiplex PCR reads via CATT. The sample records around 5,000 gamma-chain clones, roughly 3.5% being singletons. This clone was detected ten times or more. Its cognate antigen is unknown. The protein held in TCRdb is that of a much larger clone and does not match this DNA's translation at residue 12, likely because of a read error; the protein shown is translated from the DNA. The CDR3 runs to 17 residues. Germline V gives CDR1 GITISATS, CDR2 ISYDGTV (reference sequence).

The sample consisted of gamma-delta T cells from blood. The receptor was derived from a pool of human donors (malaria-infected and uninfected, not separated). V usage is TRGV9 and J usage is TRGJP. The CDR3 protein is CALWEPLQELGEKIKVF. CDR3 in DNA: TGTGCCTTGTGGGAGCCTTTGCAAGAGTTGGGCGAAAAAATCAAGGTATTT.